This entry is about one T cell receptor beta chain. These data originate in a study of T cell changes during pregnancy in multiple sclerosis. J lost 8 bases, V lost 8 bases, and 5 bases had no gene match. Germline CDR1 reads SNHLY; CDR2 reads FYNNEI. The CDR3 covers 14 residues. TCRdb keeps only in-frame clones here, not all; method: immunoSEQ multiplex PCR. The table includes some 120,000 clones, approximately 93% detected once. The genes are TRBV2 and TRBJ2-1; 14 bases are shared with TRBD2. This material consisted of peripheral blood, taken before pregnancy. This TCR derives from a female donor with multiple sclerosis, enrolled in a pregnancy study. The CDR3 spells CASLGLAGAHEQFF. DNA of the CDR3: TGTGCCAGCTTGGGACTAGCGGGAGCGCATGAGCAGTTCTTC.